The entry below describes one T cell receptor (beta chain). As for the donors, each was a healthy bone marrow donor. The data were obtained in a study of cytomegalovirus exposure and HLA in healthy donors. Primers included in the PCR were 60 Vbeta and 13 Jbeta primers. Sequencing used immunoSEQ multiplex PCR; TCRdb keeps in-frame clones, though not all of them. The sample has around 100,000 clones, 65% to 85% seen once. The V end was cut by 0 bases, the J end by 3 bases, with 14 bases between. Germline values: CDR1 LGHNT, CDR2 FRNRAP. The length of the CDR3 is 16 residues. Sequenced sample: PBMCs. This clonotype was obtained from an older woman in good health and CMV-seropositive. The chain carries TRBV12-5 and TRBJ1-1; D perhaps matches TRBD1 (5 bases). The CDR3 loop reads CASGLVLRGTDTEAFF. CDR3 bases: TGTGCTAGTGGTTTGGTACTTCGGGGGACGGACACTGAAGCTTTCTTT.